The T cell receptor beta chain under discussion was sequenced for a study of technical replicates of blood from several donors. Using immunoSEQ multiplex PCR, the repertoire was profiled, and TCRdb retains in-frame clones only, with some absent. The sample has about 44,000 clones, around 96% seen once; the top ten hold 0.37%. Material: T cells isolated from PBMCs. The receptor's source is a human donor in good health.

CDR3 amino acids: CASSIRETQYF. CDR3 nucleotides: TGTGCCAGCAGCATCAGAGAGACCCAGTACTTC. The J gene is TRBJ2-5, the V gene TRBV5-5; no definite D call. The V and J ends lost 4 bases and 4 bases respectively, with 5 bases between them. In germline, CDR1 is SGHKS, CDR2 YYEKEE (reference sequence). The CDR3 spans 11 residues.